The 29 T cell receptor beta chains listed next were all sequenced from one sample in a study of shared clonotypes between healthy human individuals. Data came from immunoSEQ multiplex PCR; TCRdb stores just in-frame clones and leaves some out. The sample has about 1.1 million clones; approximately 78% are singletons. The sequenced sample was memory CD4+ T cells from PBMCs. Subset reported: CD45RA-negative fraction. Every receptor here comes from a man aged 18 to 30 in good health. Some clones in this sample may be carry-over from other donors' samples.

The rearrangement joins TRBV6-6 to TRBJ1-1, with a possible D match to TRBD1 (5 bases). The CDR3 has 10 amino acids. Germline CDR1 and CDR2: MNHNY and SVGAGI (reference sequence). Trimming removed 6 bases at V and 8 bases at J, with 7 bases between. The CDR3 reads CASRGREAFF. The CDR3 DNA is TGTGCCAGCAGGGGACGAGAAGCTTTCTTT.

The CDR3 DNA is TGTGCCAGCAGTGAATCCCTAGCGGGGCAGTACTTC. This encodes CASSESLAGQYF. V is TRBV2 and J is TRBJ2-7; 8 bases are shared with TRBD2. This CDR3 contains 12 residues. V lost 2 bases and J lost 9; bases outside the gene matches: 3. Germline assignment: CDR1 SNHLY and CDR2 FYNNEI.

This clone was seen only a few times. The J gene is TRBJ2-7, the V gene TRBV18; TRBD1 or TRBD2 may be the D gene (5 bases each). Germline CDR1 reads KGHSH; CDR2 reads LQKENI. V lost 6 bases, J lost 7 bases, and 16 bases lay in between. The CDR3 sequence is 13 residues long. The CDR3 nucleotides are TGTGCCAGCTCGGGGGACGCAGCTCGGGAGCAGTACTTC. This sequence encodes CASSGDAAREQYF.

The chain employs TRBV5-4 and TRBJ2-7; TRBD1 matches at 8 bases. Germline CDR1 is SGHNT and CDR2 is YYREEE (reference sequence). The trim removed 0 bases at V and 6 bases at J, leaving 8 bases unmatched. There are 15 residues in the CDR3. In DNA form, the CDR3 reads TGTGCCAGCAGCTTGGGGACAGGGTACGCCAGCGAGCAGTACTTC. This codes for CASSLGTGYASEQYF. Supplemented by reference TRBV5-4 and TRBJ2-7, the full variable domain reads ETGVTQSPTHLIKTRGQQVTLRCSSQSGHNTVSWYQQALGQGPQFIFQYYREEENGRGNFPPRFSGLQFPNYSSELNVNALELDDSALYLCASSLGTGYASEQYFGPGTRLTVT.

The chain couples TRBV28 to TRBJ2-2, with unresolved D. This CDR3 is built from 14 residues. The germline V and J ends were trimmed by 3 bases and 7 bases, with 12 bases remaining between them. Germline V gene data show CDR1 as MDHEN and CDR2 as SYDVKM. Here the CDR3 DNA reads TGTGCCAGCAGTTTCACCCGGGTAAACGGGGAGCTGTTTTTT. Residues: CASSFTRVNGELFF.

Worth noting for this clone: It is likely a read error, because the conserved phenylalanine at the end of the CDR3 is missing. The gene calls are TRBV28 and TRBJ2-7, with a weak D call TRBD2 (6 bases). CDR3 length: 17 amino acids. The ends were cut back, 6 bases at V and 3 bases at J, with 24 bases in the middle. CDR1 MDHEN and CDR2 SYDVKM come from the germline V gene. The CDR3 loop reads CASSPRPQLSGVYEQYL. CDR3 DNA: TGTGCCAGCAGCCCGCGCCCCCAACTCTCGGGAGTCTACGAGCAGTACCTC.

This clone was counted only a few times. The CDR3 here is CASSQGTNYGYTF. The DNA of the CDR3 is TGTGCCAGCTCCCAGGGGACTAACTATGGCTACACCTTC. The chain recombines TRBV5-4 with TRBJ1-2, with D possibly TRBD1 on 6 matching bases. Trimming removed 7 bases at V and 0 bases at J, with 10 bases between. CDR1 and CDR2 (germline): SGHNT, YYREEE (reference sequence). The CDR3 totals 13 residues. Combining the CDR3 with reference TRBV5-4 and TRBJ1-2 gives the whole variable domain ETGVTQSPTHLIKTRGQQVTLRCSSQSGHNTVSWYQQALGQGPQFIFQYYREEENGRGNFPPRFSGLQFPNYSSELNVNALELDDSALYLCASSQGTNYGYTFGSGTRLTVV.

The chain joins TRBV28 to TRBJ1-1; TRBD1 matches 7 bases. The CDR3 consists of 14 residues. The germline gives CDR1 MDHEN, CDR2 SYDVKM. V lost 4 bases, J lost 9 bases, and 11 bases stayed unmatched. CDR3 in DNA: TGTGCCAGCAGTTCCAATGACAGGGCGCGGAAAGCTTTCTTT. Translation: CASSSNDRARKAFF.

This rearrangement joins TRBV28 to TRBJ2-1, with D uncertain. Germline loops: CDR1 MDHEN, CDR2 SYDVKM. Trimming removed 8 bases at V and 2 bases at J, with 10 bases between. This CDR3 comprises 13 residues. DNA for the CDR3: TGTGCCAGCTTAAAAGACCCCTACAATGAGCAGTTCTTC. This gives the protein CASLKDPYNEQFF.

The chain is built from TRBV18 and TRBJ1-4; D is unresolved. Trimming pared 5 bases from V and 0 bases from J, leaving 10 bases between. The CDR3 has 15 amino acids. The germline gives CDR1 KGHSH, CDR2 LQKENI. Written as DNA, the CDR3 is TGTGCCAGCTCATCCTCGATCGCAACTAATGAAAAACTGTTTTTT. Encoded protein: CASSSSIATNEKLFF.

The J gene is TRBJ2-5, the V gene TRBV5-1; 8 bases map to TRBD1. The CDR3 runs to 16 residues. V lost 5 bases to trimming and J lost 5 bases; unmatched junction nucleotides: 14. Germline CDR1 SGHRS, CDR2 YFSETQ. CDR3: CASSENPGQGGETQYF. DNA for the CDR3: TGCGCCAGCAGTGAGAACCCTGGACAGGGCGGGGAGACCCAGTACTTC. Using reference TRBV5-1 and TRBJ2-5 for the parts outside the CDR3, the full variable domain is KAGVTQTPRYLIKTRGQQVTLSCSPISGHRSVSWYQQTPGQGLQFLFEYFSETQRNKGNFPGRFSGRQFSNSRSEMNVSTLELGDSALYLCASSENPGQGGETQYFGPGTRLLVL.

The J gene is TRBJ2-7, the V gene TRBV21-1. TRBV21-1 is listed as a pseudogene. This CDR3 contains 10 residues. Written as DNA, the CDR3 is TGTGCCAGCGGCAGAAACGAGCAGTACTTC. Amino acid sequence: CASGRNEQYF.

This clone was counted at least ten times. The chain joins TRBV4-1 to TRBJ2-2; TRBD1 matches at 7 bases. The CDR3 length is 19 residues. Germline CDR1 MGHRA, CDR2 YSYEKL. J was trimmed by 2 bases and V by 6 bases; bases with no gene match: 18. The CDR3 nucleotides are TGCGCCAGCAGACCTAAATTTACCGGGACAGTTATCAACACCGGGGAGCTGTTTTTT. It yields the protein CASRPKFTGTVINTGELFF.

The V call is TRBV28, the J call TRBJ1-1; 7 bases line up with TRBD1. Germline CDR1 reads MDHEN; CDR2 reads SYDVKM. V dropped 0 bases and J dropped 7; count of bases not matched to a gene: 8. The CDR3 is 15 amino acids. The CDR3 DNA is TGTGCCAGCAGTTTATGGCAGACAGGGCAAGGTGAAGCTTTCTTT. It translates to CASSLWQTGQGEAFF.

This clone showed up just a few times. The chain couples TRBV27 to TRBJ2-7; D not certain. CDR3 length: 17 residues. Germline values: CDR1 MNHEY, CDR2 SMNVEV (reference sequence). V lost 4 bases, J lost 0 bases, and 19 bases lay in between. The CDR3 nucleotides are TGTGCCAGCAGTTCTCCCGTCGGCAGGATTTCCTCCTACGAGCAGTACTTC. It is translated as CASSSPVGRISSYEQYF.

J is TRBJ1-3 and V is TRBV2; TRBD1 might be the D (5 bases). The length of the CDR3 is 15 residues. In germline, CDR1 is SNHLY, CDR2 FYNNEI. Trimming shortened V by 3 bases and J by 1 base, and 10 bases separated the two germline ends. As DNA, the CDR3 is TGTGCCAGCAGTGAGGGGGGAAGGTCTGGAAACACCATATATTTT. Its translation is CASSEGGRSGNTIYF.

The gene calls are TRBV27 and TRBJ1-1; D is uncertain. The germline V and J ends were trimmed by 4 bases and 3 bases, with 9 bases remaining between them. Germline assignment: CDR1 MNHEY and CDR2 SMNVEV (reference sequence). This CDR3 region has 13 residues. CDR3 DNA: TGTGCCAGCAGTTCGGGAATCCACACTGAAGCTTTCTTT. Its translation: CASSSGIHTEAFF.

V gene TRBV28 combines with J gene TRBJ1-1; D is ambiguous. V was clipped by 4 bases and J by 5 bases, with 11 bases between them. The CDR3 totals 13 residues. From germline, CDR1 is MDHEN and CDR2 SYDVKM. CDR3 amino acids: CASSSPPQTEAFF. CDR3 in DNA: TGTGCCAGCAGTTCCCCGCCTCAGACTGAAGCTTTCTTT.

This clone was observed a few times. The chain uses TRBV2 and TRBJ1-5, with a possible D match to TRBD1 (6 bases). Trimming cost V 10 bases and J 2 bases, with 15 bases left between them. The germline V gene has CDR1 SNHLY and CDR2 FYNNEI. This CDR3 is built from 14 residues. The CDR3 protein is CATSQGTGNQPQHF. DNA for the CDR3: TGTGCCACCTCACAGGGAACGGGCAATCAGCCCCAGCATTTT.

The CDR3 DNA reads as TGCGCCAGCAGCTTCCTTTCTGCCACAGATACGCAGTATTTT. As protein: CASSFLSATDTQYF. The V and J genes are TRBV5-1 and TRBJ2-3, with no clear D. Germline CDR1 SGHRS, CDR2 YFSETQ. V gave up 2 bases and J gave up 2 bases, with 9 bases separating them. CDR3 length: 14 amino acids. Variable domain in full (rest from reference TRBV5-1 and TRBJ2-3): KAGVTQTPRYLIKTRGQQVTLSCSPISGHRSVSWYQQTPGQGLQFLFEYFSETQRNKGNFPGRFSGRQFSNSRSEMNVSTLELGDSALYLCASSFLSATDTQYFGPGTRLTVL.

The V call is TRBV19, the J call TRBJ2-2; the D is unclear. From germline, CDR1 is LNHDA and CDR2 SQIVND (reference sequence). There are 15 residues in the CDR3. Trimming left V 3 bases short and J 6 bases short, with 14 bases between. The CDR3 bases are TGTGCCAGTAGTATTGCGGCTGGAGTGGCCGGGGAGCTGTTTTTT. As protein: CASSIAAGVAGELFF.

J is TRBJ1-5 and V is TRBV6-1; D is ambiguous. The ends were cut back, 7 bases at V and 2 bases at J, with 12 bases in the middle. CDR1 and CDR2 from the germline V gene are MNHNS and SASEGT. The CDR3 consists of 14 residues. The CDR3 protein is CASNSVRRNQPQHF. The DNA for the CDR3 is TGTGCCAGCAATTCGGTTCGACGCAATCAGCCCCAGCATTTT.

This chain uses TRBV10-2 with TRBJ1-1; 7 positions agree with TRBD1. Per germline, CDR1 WSHSY and CDR2 SAAADI. Unmatched junction bases numbered 6, after V lost 5 bases and J lost 0 bases. The CDR3 has 15 amino acids. CDR3 loop: CASSFDRDLNTEAFF. Written as DNA, the CDR3 is TGCGCCAGCAGTTTCGACAGGGACCTGAACACTGAAGCTTTCTTT.

This clone has just one count. The V and J genes are TRBV6-5 and TRBJ1-5, with D possibly TRBD1 on 5 matching bases. CDR1 is MNHEY, CDR2 SVGAGI, per germline. The CDR3 is 13 amino acids. With 4 bases removed from V and 7 bases from J, the gap between germline ends came to 11 bases. This CDR3 reads CASSFSKGQPQHF. In DNA, the CDR3 is TGTGCCAGCAGTTTCTCCAAGGGGCAGCCCCAGCATTTT.

This chain uses TRBV6-1 with TRBJ2-7; D is perhaps TRBD1 (6 bases). The CDR3 has 15 amino acids. The V gene lost 7 bases and the J gene lost 0 bases, with 16 bases spanning the gap. The germline V gene has CDR1 MNHNS and CDR2 SASEGT. The CDR3, as DNA: TGTGCCAGCACCCAACAGGGAACTATCTCCTACGAGCAGTACTTC. Translated: CASTQQGTISYEQYF.

Turning to this clone: One end of the junction fails to match germline, which may point to a read error. This chain uses TRBV18 with TRBJ1-2; 12 bases align to TRBD1. There are 17 residues in the CDR3. CDR1 is KGHSH, CDR2 LQKENI, per germline. DNA of the CDR3: TGTGCCGGCTCACCACCGGGACAGGGGGCGCCGGGCTATGGCTACACCTTC. Encoded protein: CAGSPPGQGAPGYGYTF.

The gene calls are TRBV19 and TRBJ1-2; D gene ambiguous. Per germline, CDR1 LNHDA and CDR2 SQIVND (reference sequence). The CDR3 is made up of 13 amino acids. The ends were cut back, 8 bases at V and 5 bases at J, with 15 bases in the middle. CDR3 DNA: TGTGCCAGTTCCGACCTCCGTTGGTATGGCTACACCTTC. It is translated as CASSDLRWYGYTF.

The V call is TRBV4-1, the J call TRBJ2-3, with TRBD1 matching over 7 bases. This CDR3 region has 15 residues. Germline V CDR1 and CDR2: MGHRA, YSYEKL. Trimming cost V 4 bases and J 0 bases; bases outside gene matches: 4. This chain's CDR3 is CASSRGGASTDTQYF. Written as DNA, the CDR3 is TGCGCCAGCAGCCGAGGGGGCGCCAGCACAGATACGCAGTATTTT.

This rearrangement joins TRBV29-1 to TRBJ2-7, with D tentatively TRBD2 (8 bases). Deletions cut 7 bases from V and 6 bases from J, with 19 bases between. CDR1 is SQVTM, CDR2 ANQGSEA, per germline. The CDR3 contains 13 residues. This CDR3 is CSATGVLAGEQYF. CDR3 nucleotide sequence: TGCAGCGCCACAGGGGTCCTAGCGGGCGAGCAGTACTTC.